This T cell receptor beta chain was recorded in a study of control samples from healthy donors and cancer patients. About this clone: The same CDR3 is also encoded by other DNA sequences in this sample.

Sequencing was performed with immunoSEQ multiplex PCR; in TCRdb, only in-frame clones are kept and a portion is missing. This table holds about 160,000 clones, approximately 94% found once. V lost 6 bases and J lost 6; bases outside the gene matches: 12. CDR3 length: 14 residues. CDR1 is SQVTM, CDR2 ANQGSEA, per germline. The sample consisted of blood. The TCR comes from a woman aged 40-49 years in good health. This chain uses TRBV29-1 with TRBJ2-7; 9 bases map to TRBD1. This CDR3 is CSVRGGTGRFEQYF. CDR3 nucleotide sequence: TGCAGCGTGAGGGGGGGGACAGGGAGGTTCGAGCAGTACTTC.